These T cell receptor beta chains were read from a single sample in a study of siplizumab effects on memory and regulatory T cells. Sequencing was performed with immunoSEQ multiplex PCR; in TCRdb, only in-frame clones are kept and a portion is missing. The table has about 87,000 clones, 70% to 90% seen once. Specimen: CD4+ T cells sorted from blood. These receptors came from a human donor in good health. The CDR3 runs from the conserved cysteine through the conserved F or W. A D gene is named only where the DNA matches it firmly. Rows may omit the clone size; those that give it use once, few, many or a size class.

TRBV11-2,TRBJ2-5,.,.,TGTGCCAGCAGCTTGTCCGGGGCGCTCATTTGGGGGGAAGAGACCCAGTACTTC,CASSLSGALIWGEETQYF
TRBV6-1,TRBJ1-5,once,.,TGTGCCAGCAGTGACAGGGATCAGCCCCAGCATTTT,CASSDRDQPQHF
TRBV28,TRBJ2-7,.,.,TGTGCCAGCAGACCCCGACAGGTCTCCTCCTACGAGCAGTACTTC,CASRPRQVSSYEQYF
TRBV18,TRBJ2-4,.,TRBD2,TGTGCCAGCTCACCTAGGGAGGGCGAGGTGAACATTCAGTACTTC,CASSPREGEVNIQYF
TRBV5-4,TRBJ2-7,.,.,TGTGCCAGCAGCATAATCGGCTACGAGCAGTACTTC,CASSIIGYEQYF
TRBV6-1,TRBJ2-5,few,.,TGTGCCAGCAGAGCGACCGGGGGAGAGACCCAGTACTTC,CASRATGGETQYF
TRBV5-1,TRBJ2-5,.,.,TGCGCCAGCAGCTTGGGGGCCGGGACCCGGGAGACCCAGTACTTC,CASSLGAGTRETQYF
TRBV19,TRBJ1-5,once,.,TGTGCCAGTAACCCCGTAGGGAGGAATCAGCCCCAGCATTTT,CASNPVGRNQPQHF
TRBV4-1,TRBJ2-7,.,TRBD1,TGCGCCAGCAGCCAGACAGGGGTCGGCGAGCAGTACTTC,CASSQTGVGEQYF
TRBV30,TRBJ2-2,.,.,TGTGCCTGGAGTTACCGGGGGCCCGGGGAGCTGTTTTTT,CAWSYRGPGELFF